Sequencing of this TCR beta chain was carried out in a study of blood T cell repertoires in COVID-19. Overall study context: In each case, the material was cDNA or gDNA derived from T cells, B-cell-depleted T cells, or PBMCs.

Trimming took 2 bases from V and 5 from J; bases not matched to a gene: 7. The CDR3 consists of 14 residues. The germline V gene encodes CDR1 SGHRS and CDR2 YFSETQ. Authors' methods: Estimates of nucleated cell counts were drawn from the amplification of reference gene primers. The protocol was immunoSEQ multiplex PCR, while the TCRdb copy is restricted to in-frame clones and leaves out a portion. The V and J calls and clone size are taken from that table; D and trimming were inferred from the DNA. The sample includes 40,000 to 50,000 clones, 87% of them seen just once. The chain is built from TRBV5-1 and TRBJ2-7; 7 bases map to TRBD2. This TCR was recovered from a woman older than 75 with COVID-19, enrolled during active disease. The source material was peripheral blood. The CDR3 loop is CASSFGGSFDEQYF. CDR3 coding DNA: TGCGCCAGCAGCTTCGGCGGGAGTTTCGACGAGCAGTACTTC.